This paragraph covers one TCR beta chain sequence. This sample is part of a study of blood T cell repertoires in COVID-19. V lost 3 bases, J lost 4 bases, and 15 bases lay in between. CDR1 and CDR2 (germline): SGHDN, FVKESK. This CDR3 is built from 15 residues. Clones were read by immunoSEQ multiplex PCR, and TCRdb kept only the in-frame ones, dropping some. The profile shows approximately 54,000 clones, around 81% of them singletons. This chain connects TRBV14 to TRBJ2-5, with unresolved D. The sequence was obtained from a woman aged 60 to 75 with acute or convalescent COVID-19. Source material: peripheral blood. The chain's CDR3 is CASSQGTLRTETQYF. For the CDR3, the DNA is TGTGCCAGCAGCCAGGGCACTCTTCGCACAGAGACCCAGTACTTC.